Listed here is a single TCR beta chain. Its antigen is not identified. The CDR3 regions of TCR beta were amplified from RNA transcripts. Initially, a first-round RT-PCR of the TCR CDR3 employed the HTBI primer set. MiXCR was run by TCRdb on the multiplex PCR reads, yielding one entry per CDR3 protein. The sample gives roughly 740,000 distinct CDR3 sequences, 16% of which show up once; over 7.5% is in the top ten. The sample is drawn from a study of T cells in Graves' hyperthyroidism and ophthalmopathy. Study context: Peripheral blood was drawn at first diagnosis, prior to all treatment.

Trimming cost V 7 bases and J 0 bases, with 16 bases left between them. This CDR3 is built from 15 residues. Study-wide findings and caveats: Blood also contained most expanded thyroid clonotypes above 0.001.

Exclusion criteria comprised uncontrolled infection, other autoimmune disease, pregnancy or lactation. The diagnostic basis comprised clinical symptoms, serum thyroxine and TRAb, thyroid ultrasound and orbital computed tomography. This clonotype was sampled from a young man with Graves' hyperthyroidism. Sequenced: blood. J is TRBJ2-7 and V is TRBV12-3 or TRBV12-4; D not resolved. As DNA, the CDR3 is TGTGCCAGCATCCGAGTCGAGGTCCGCTCCTACGAGCAGTACTTC. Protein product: CASIRVEVRSYEQYF.